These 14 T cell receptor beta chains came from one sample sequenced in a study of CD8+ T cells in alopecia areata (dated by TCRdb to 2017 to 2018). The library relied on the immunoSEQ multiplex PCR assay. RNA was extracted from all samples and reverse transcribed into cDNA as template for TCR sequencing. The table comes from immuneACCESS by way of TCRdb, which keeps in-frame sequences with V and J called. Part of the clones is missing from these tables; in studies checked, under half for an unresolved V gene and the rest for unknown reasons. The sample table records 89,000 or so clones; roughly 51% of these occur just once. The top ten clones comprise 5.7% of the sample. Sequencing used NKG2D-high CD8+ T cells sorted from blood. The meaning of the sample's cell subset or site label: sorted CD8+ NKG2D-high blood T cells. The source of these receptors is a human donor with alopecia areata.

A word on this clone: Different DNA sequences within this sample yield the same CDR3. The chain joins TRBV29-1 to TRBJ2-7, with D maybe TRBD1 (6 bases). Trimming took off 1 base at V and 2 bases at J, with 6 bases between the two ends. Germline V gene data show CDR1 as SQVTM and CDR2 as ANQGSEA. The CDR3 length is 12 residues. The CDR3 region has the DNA TGCAGCGTTGAAGGGGGGCCCTACGAGCAGTACTTC. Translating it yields CSVEGGPYEQYF.

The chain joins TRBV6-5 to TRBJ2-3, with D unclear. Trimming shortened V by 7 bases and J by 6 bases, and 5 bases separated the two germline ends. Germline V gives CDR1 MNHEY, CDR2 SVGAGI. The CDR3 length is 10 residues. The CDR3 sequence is CASTGDTQYF. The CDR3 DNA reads TGTGCCAGCACTGGGGATACGCAGTATTTT.

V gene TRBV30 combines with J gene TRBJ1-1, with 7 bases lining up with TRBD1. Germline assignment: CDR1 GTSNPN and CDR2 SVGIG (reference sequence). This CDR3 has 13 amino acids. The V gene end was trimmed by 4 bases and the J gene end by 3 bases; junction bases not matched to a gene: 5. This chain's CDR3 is CAWNQGGHTEAFF. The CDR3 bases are TGTGCCTGGAATCAGGGGGGGCACACTGAAGCTTTCTTT. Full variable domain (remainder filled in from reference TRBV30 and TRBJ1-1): SQTIHQWPATLVQPVGSPLSLECTVEGTSNPNLYWYRQAAGRGLQLLFYSVGIGQISSEVPQNLSASRPQDRQFILSSKKLLLSDSGFYLCAWNQGGHTEAFFGQGTRLTVV.

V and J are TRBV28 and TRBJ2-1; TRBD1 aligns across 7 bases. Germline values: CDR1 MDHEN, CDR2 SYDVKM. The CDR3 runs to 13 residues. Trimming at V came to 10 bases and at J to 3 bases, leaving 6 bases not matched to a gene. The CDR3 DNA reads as TGTGCCACCGACAGGGCCCTCTACAATGAGCAGTTCTTC. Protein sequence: CATDRALYNEQFF.

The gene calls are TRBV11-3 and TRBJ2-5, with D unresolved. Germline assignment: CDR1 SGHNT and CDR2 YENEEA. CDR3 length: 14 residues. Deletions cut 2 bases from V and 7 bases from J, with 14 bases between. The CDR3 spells CASSLPPLVGTQYF. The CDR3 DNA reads TGTGCCAGCAGCTTACCGCCACTGGTGGGGACCCAGTACTTC.

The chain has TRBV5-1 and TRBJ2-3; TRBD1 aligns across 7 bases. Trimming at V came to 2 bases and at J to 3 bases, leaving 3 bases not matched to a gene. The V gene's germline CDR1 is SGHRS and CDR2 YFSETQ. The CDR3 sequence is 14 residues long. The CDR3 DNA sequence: TGCGCCAGCAGCTTCGAGGACAGGACAGATACGCAGTATTTT. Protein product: CASSFEDRTDTQYF.

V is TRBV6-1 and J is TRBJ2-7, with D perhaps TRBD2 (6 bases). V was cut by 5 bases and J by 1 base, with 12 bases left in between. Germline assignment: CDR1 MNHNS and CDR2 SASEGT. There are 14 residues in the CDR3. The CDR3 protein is CASSNRDSSYEQYF. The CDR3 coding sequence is TGTGCCAGCAGTAACCGGGACTCATCCTACGAGCAGTACTTC.

CDR3 in amino acids: CAWSVERYSNQPQHF. CDR3 nucleotides: TGTGCCTGGAGTGTGGAGCGATATAGCAATCAGCCCCAGCATTTT. The chain uses TRBV30 and TRBJ1-5; D ambiguous. Germline loops: CDR1 GTSNPN, CDR2 SVGIG (reference sequence). The CDR3 has 15 residues. V was trimmed by 0 bases and J by 0 bases, leaving 9 bases between them. Looking up the rest from reference TRBV30 and TRBJ1-5 gives the full variable domain: SQTIHQWPATLVQPVGSPLSLECTVEGTSNPNLYWYRQAAGRGLQLLFYSVGIGQISSEVPQNLSASRPQDRQFILSSKKLLLSDSGFYLCAWSVERYSNQPQHFGDGTRLSIL.

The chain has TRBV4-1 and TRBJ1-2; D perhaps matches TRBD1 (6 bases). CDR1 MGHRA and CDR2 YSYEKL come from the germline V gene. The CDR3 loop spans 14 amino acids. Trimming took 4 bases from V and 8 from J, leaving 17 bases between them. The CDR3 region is CASSRETGTVGYTF. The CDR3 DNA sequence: TGCGCCAGCAGCCGAGAGACAGGAACGGTGGGCTACACCTTC.

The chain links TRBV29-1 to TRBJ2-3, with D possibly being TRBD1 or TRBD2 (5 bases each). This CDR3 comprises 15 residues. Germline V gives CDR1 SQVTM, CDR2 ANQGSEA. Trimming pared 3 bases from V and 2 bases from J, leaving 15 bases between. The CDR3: CSVDTGTRSTDTQYF. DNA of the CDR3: TGCAGCGTTGATACCGGGACCCGCTCCACAGATACGCAGTATTTT.

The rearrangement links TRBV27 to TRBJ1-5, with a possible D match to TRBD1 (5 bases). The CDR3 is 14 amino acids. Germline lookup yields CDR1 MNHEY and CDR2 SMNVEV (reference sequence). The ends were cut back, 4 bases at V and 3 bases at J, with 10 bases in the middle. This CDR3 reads CASSSGPLNQPQHF. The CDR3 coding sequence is TGTGCCAGCAGTTCGGGACCCCTCAATCAGCCCCAGCATTTT.

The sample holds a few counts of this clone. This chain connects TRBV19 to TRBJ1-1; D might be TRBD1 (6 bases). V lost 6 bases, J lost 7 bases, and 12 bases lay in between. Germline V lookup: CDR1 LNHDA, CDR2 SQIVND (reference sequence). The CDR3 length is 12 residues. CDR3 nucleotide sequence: TGTGCCAGTAGCATACAGGGCAGTGAAGCTTTCTTT. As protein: CASSIQGSEAFF. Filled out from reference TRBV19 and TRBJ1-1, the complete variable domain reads DGGITQSPKYLFRKEGQNVTLSCEQNLNHDAMYWYRQDPGQGLRLIYYSQIVNDFQKGDIAEGYSVSREKKESFPLTVTSAQKNPTAFYLCASSIQGSEAFFGQGTRLTVV.

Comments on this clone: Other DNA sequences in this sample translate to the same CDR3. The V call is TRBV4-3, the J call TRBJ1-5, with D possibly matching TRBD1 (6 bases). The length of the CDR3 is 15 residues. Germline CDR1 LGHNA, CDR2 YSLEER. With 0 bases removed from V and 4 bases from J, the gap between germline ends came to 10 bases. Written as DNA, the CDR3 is TGCGCCAGCAGCCAAGAATTAGGGGGAAATCAGCCCCAGCATTTT. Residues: CASSQELGGNQPQHF.

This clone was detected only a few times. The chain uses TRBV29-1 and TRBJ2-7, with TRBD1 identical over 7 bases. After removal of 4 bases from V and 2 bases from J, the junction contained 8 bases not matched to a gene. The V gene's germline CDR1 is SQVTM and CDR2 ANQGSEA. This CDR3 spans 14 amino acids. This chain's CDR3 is CSVVGIQGTYEQYF. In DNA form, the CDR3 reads TGCAGCGTTGTGGGCATACAGGGGACCTACGAGCAGTACTTC.